This T cell receptor (beta chain) was profiled in a study of blood T cells in healthy people across ages. Study-wide findings and caveats: Both higher diversity and more naive CD4+ cells marked long-lived donors when set against aged donors.

This CDR3 spans 17 amino acids. V was shortened by 2 bases and J by 0 bases, with 14 bases between the two germline ends. CDR1 SGHAT and CDR2 FQNNGV come from the germline V gene. As concerns this clonotype: Its antigen is undetermined.

Sample-barcoded 5' priming and a J-beta primer mix drove a second PCR of roughly 7 to 11 cycles. Carrying 12 random nucleotides, a template-switch adaptor labeled each individual cDNA molecule. One entry per CDR3 protein results from TCRdb running MiXCR on the 5' RACE reads. Counted here are some 800,000 distinct CDR3 sequences, around 45% occurring once; the ten biggest clones make up about 19%. Healthy Russian Caucasian donors spanned ages about 6 to 100 years. Specimen: blood. This receptor was obtained from a man between 60 and 75 years old in good health. This chain joins TRBV11-2 and TRBJ2-1, with a tentative D call TRBD2 (6 bases). CDR3 nucleotide sequence: TGTGCCAGCAGCTTAAACGTTCTAGCGTACTCCTACAATGAGCAGTTCTTC. It yields the protein CASSLNVLAYSYNEQFF.